The present T cell receptor beta chain was sequenced within a study of T cells after yellow fever vaccination. By 5'RACE template switching, TCR cDNA was produced, with a universal primer site and UMIs added in the process. From the 5' RACE reads, TCRdb called clonotypes with MiXCR, one entry per CDR3 protein. The data contain approximately 160,000 distinct CDR3 sequences, about a tenth of them singletons. In its sample, this clonotype was seen many times. Its antigen is not identified. Study outcomes and limitations: Boosting was followed by the reappearance of most primary-vaccination clones (just under 97% CD4, more than 70% CD8). Overall, a small share of clonotypes was seen in both CD4 and CD8 compartments. Abundant clonotypes from the bulk population could have been carried over as contaminants into FACS-sorted repertoires.

Germline loops: CDR1 SEHNR, CDR2 FQNEAQ (reference sequence). V lost 2 bases, J lost 2 bases, and 4 bases stayed unmatched. The CDR3 has 15 amino acids. The source material was CD8+ T cells sorted from PBMCs, sampled 45 days after the yellow fever booster vaccination. This receptor was identified in a man between 18 and 35 years old who received the YFV17D yellow fever vaccine. The chain links TRBV7-9 to TRBJ2-7, with 9 bases that match TRBD1. CDR3 bases: TGTGCCAGCAGCTTAACACGGACAGGGGCCTACGAGCAGTACGTC. Translation: CASSLTRTGAYEQYV.